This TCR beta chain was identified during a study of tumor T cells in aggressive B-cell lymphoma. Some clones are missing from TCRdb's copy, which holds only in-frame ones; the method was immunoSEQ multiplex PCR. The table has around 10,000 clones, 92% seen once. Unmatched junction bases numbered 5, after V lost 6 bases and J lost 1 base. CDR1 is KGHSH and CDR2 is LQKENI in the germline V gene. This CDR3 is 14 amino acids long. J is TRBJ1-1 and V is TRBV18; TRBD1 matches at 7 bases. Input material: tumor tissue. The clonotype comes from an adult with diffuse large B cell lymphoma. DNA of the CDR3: TGTGCCAGCTCTGCCACAGGGGCGAACACTGAAGCTTTCTTT. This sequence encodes CASSATGANTEAFF.